Detailed here is one T cell receptor (beta chain). The antigen is not known. The data are from a study of T cell responses to AZD1222 COVID-19 vaccine. Overall study results and limits: No day 14 peak samples; only post-peak repertoires were characterized.

This CDR3 contains 14 residues. J was trimmed by 4 bases and V by 6 bases; bases with no gene match: 6. CDR1 and CDR2 (germline): MNHEY, SMNVEV (reference sequence). Using immunoSEQ multiplex PCR, the repertoire was profiled, and TCRdb retains in-frame clones only, with some absent. The data show 150,000 to 200,000 clones, just over 90% seen once. The chain recombines TRBV27 with TRBJ1-2, with TRBD1 identical over 9 bases. The TCR was taken from an adult who received the AZD1222 COVID-19 vaccine. The material was peripheral blood, obtained 28 days after the second AZD1222 dose. CDR3 sequence: CASRAQGALYGYTF. CDR3 bases: TGTGCCAGCAGGGCACAGGGGGCTCTCTATGGCTACACCTTC.